This is a list of T cell receptor beta chains from one sample in a study of cytomegalovirus exposure and HLA in healthy donors. Assay: immunoSEQ multiplex PCR; the TCRdb copy retains only in-frame clones and omits some. The sample lists about 180,000 clones, 75% seen once, with about 2.9% in the top ten. The sample taken for sequencing was PBMCs. The receptors derive from a male donor in good health and CMV-seronegative. CDR3s include the opening cysteine and the closing phenylalanine or tryptophan. Each record gives: clone size, D gene, V gene, J gene, CDR3 protein, CDR3 DNA. The D gene is left open where the match is weak. Clone size is shown for a subset of rows, as once, few, many or a class of expanded clone.

size: NA; D: TRBD2; V: TRBV30; J: TRBJ2-3; CDR3: CAWSGAWAGGTDTQYF; DNA: TGTGCCTGGAGTGGGGCCTGGGCGGGGGGCACAGATACGCAGTATTTT
size: NA; D: NA; V: TRBV30; J: TRBJ1-1; CDR3: CASADYGTEAFF; DNA: TGTGCCTCCGCGGACTACGGCACTGAAGCTTTCTTT
size: NA; D: NA; V: TRBV7-9; J: TRBJ2-2; CDR3: CASRKSAGNTGELFF; DNA: TGTGCCAGCAGAAAGTCCGCAGGGAACACCGGGGAGCTGTTTTTT
size: NA; D: NA; V: TRBV6-5; J: TRBJ1-1; CDR3: CASSYLANTEAFF; DNA: TGTGCCAGCAGTTATCTAGCCAACACTGAAGCTTTCTTT
size: NA; D: NA; V: TRBV25-1; J: TRBJ1-5; CDR3: CASSELGASNQPQHF; DNA: TGTGCCAGCAGTGAATTAGGGGCCAGCAATCAGCCCCAGCATTTT
size: NA; D: NA; V: TRBV27; J: TRBJ2-6; CDR3: CASQGPGANVLTF; DNA: TGTGCCAGCCAGGGGCCTGGGGCCAACGTCCTGACTTTC
size: NA; D: TRBD1; V: TRBV9; J: TRBJ1-5; CDR3: CASSLTGTANQPQHF; DNA: TGTGCCAGCAGCCTAACCGGGACAGCTAATCAGCCCCAGCATTTT
size: NA; D: NA; V: TRBV15; J: TRBJ2-5; CDR3: CATSRPGSTGQETQYF; DNA: TGTGCCACCAGCAGACCCGGGTCGACGGGACAAGAGACCCAGTACTTC
size: NA; D: TRBD1; V: TRBV4-2; J: TRBJ1-6; CDR3: CASSDHRGRNSPLHF; DNA: TGTGCCAGCAGCGACCACAGGGGGCGGAATTCACCCCTCCACTTT
size: NA; D: NA; V: TRBV10-2; J: TRBJ1-1; CDR3: CASSPNRDTEAFF; DNA: TGCGCCAGCAGCCCAAATAGAGACACTGAAGCTTTCTTT
size: NA; D: TRBD1; V: TRBV19; J: TRBJ1-1; CDR3: CASSILGQGTNTEAFF; DNA: TGTGCCAGTAGTATTCTTGGACAGGGGACGAACACTGAAGCTTTCTTT
size: few; D: TRBD2; V: TRBV6-5; J: TRBJ2-7; CDR3: CASTQAGSSYEQYF; DNA: TGTGCCAGCACACAAGCGGGGAGCTCCTACGAGCAGTACTTC
size: NA; D: NA; V: TRBV6-5; J: TRBJ2-7; CDR3: CASSYSQGIHEQYF; DNA: TGTGCCAGCAGTTACTCGCAGGGAATCCACGAGCAGTACTTC
size: NA; D: NA; V: TRBV30; J: TRBJ2-7; CDR3: CARKTVYEQYF; DNA: TGTGCCAGGAAGACAGTCTACGAGCAGTACTTC
size: NA; D: TRBD2; V: TRBV5-1; J: TRBJ2-7; CDR3: CASRSGLAAYEQYF; DNA: TGCGCCAGCAGATCAGGACTAGCTGCATACGAGCAGTACTTC
size: NA; D: NA; V: TRBV15; J: TRBJ2-3; CDR3: CATSRDEDSPTDTQYF; DNA: TGTGCCACCAGCAGAGATGAGGATAGTCCCACAGATACGCAGTATTTT
size: once; D: NA; V: TRBV6-5; J: TRBJ2-7; CDR3: CASSYSGQGNPYEQYF; DNA: TGTGCCAGCAGTTACTCAGGGCAGGGTAATCCCTACGAGCAGTACTTC
size: NA; D: NA; V: TRBV27; J: TRBJ1-2; CDR3: CASSGPRGYTF; DNA: TGTGCCAGCAGTGGGCCCCGTGGCTACACCTTC
size: NA; D: NA; V: TRBV10-3; J: TRBJ1-3; CDR3: CAISLGRGTSGNTIYF; DNA: TGTGCCATCAGTCTTGGGAGGGGGACCTCTGGAAACACCATATATTTT
size: NA; D: TRBD2; V: TRBV5-4; J: TRBJ2-1; CDR3: CASSSFRLAGGVEQFF; DNA: TGTGCCAGCAGCTCCTTTCGACTAGCGGGAGGAGTGGAGCAGTTCTTC
size: NA; D: NA; V: TRBV15; J: TRBJ1-5; CDR3: CATSRDRPYSNQPQHF; DNA: TGTGCCACCAGCAGGGACAGACCCTATAGCAATCAGCCCCAGCATTTT
size: NA; D: NA; V: TRBV9; J: TRBJ2-3; CDR3: CASSGRSWQLGPDTQYF; DNA: TGTGCCAGCAGCGGTCGGAGTTGGCAGCTGGGGCCAGATACGCAGTATTTT
size: NA; D: NA; V: TRBV28; J: TRBJ2-7; CDR3: CASSLPRTDDYEQYF; DNA: TGTGCCAGCAGTCTACCGCGGACAGATGATTACGAGCAGTACTTC
size: few; D: NA; V: TRBV19; J: TRBJ1-5; CDR3: CASERGPKNHQPQHF; DNA: TGTGCCAGTGAAAGGGGCCCAAAGAACCATCAGCCCCAGCATTTT
size: NA; D: NA; V: TRBV30; J: TRBJ1-5; CDR3: CAWSVMNGQPQHF; DNA: TGTGCCTGGAGTGTAATGAACGGTCAGCCCCAGCATTTT
size: NA; D: TRBD1; V: TRBV5-6; J: TRBJ1-2; CDR3: CASSLGQTFYYGYTF; DNA: TGTGCCAGCAGTTTGGGACAGACATTTTACTATGGCTACACCTTC
size: NA; D: TRBD1; V: TRBV5-5; J: TRBJ1-5; CDR3: CASSLGGQGRTQPQHF; DNA: TGTGCCAGCAGCTTGGGTGGACAGGGAAGGACTCAGCCCCAGCATTTT
size: NA; D: NA; V: TRBV6-1; J: TRBJ1-2; CDR3: CASSGQGANYGYTF; DNA: TGTGCCAGCAGTGGGCAGGGCGCTAACTATGGCTACACCTTC
size: NA; D: NA; V: TRBV28; J: TRBJ1-1; CDR3: CASTRHTEAFF; DNA: TGTGCCAGCACGAGGCACACTGAAGCTTTCTTT
size: NA; D: TRBD2; V: TRBV10-3; J: TRBJ2-2; CDR3: CATTTASGSTNTGELFF; DNA: TGTGCCACCACTACGGCGAGCGGGAGCACGAACACCGGGGAGCTGTTTTTT
size: NA; D: TRBD1; V: TRBV6-5; J: TRBJ1-6; CDR3: CASSRRDSYSPLHF; DNA: TGTGCCAGCAGTAGGCGGGACAGTTATTCACCCCTCCACTTT
size: NA; D: NA; V: TRBV5-1; J: TRBJ2-3; CDR3: CASSLPAPQESYF; DNA: TGCGCCAGCAGCTTGCCAGCCCCCCAGGAATCGTATTTT
size: NA; D: NA; V: TRBV30; J: TRBJ2-7; CDR3: CAWSPTGSYEQYF; DNA: TGTGCCTGGAGTCCGACAGGCTCCTACGAGCAGTACTTC
size: NA; D: NA; V: TRBV5-1; J: TRBJ2-1; CDR3: CASSLAQNNEQFF; DNA: TGCGCCAGCAGCTTAGCGCAAAACAATGAGCAGTTCTTC
size: NA; D: NA; V: TRBV28; J: TRBJ1-6; CDR3: CASSFAVGRGNSPLHF; DNA: TGTGCCAGCAGTTTCGCCGTGGGCCGAGGGAATTCACCCCTCCACTTT
size: few; D: TRBD2; V: TRBV2; J: TRBJ2-1; CDR3: CASSEALGAGGEQFF; DNA: TGTGCCAGCAGTGAAGCGCTGGGGGCGGGAGGCGAGCAGTTCTTC
size: NA; D: NA; V: TRBV5-1; J: TRBJ1-2; CDR3: CASSSLPTGYGYTF; DNA: TGCGCCAGCAGCTCCCTCCCCACGGGCTATGGCTACACCTTC
size: NA; D: TRBD1; V: TRBV6-6; J: TRBJ1-4; CDR3: CASSRDRNEKLFF; DNA: TGTGCCAGCAGTAGGGACAGGAATGAAAAACTGTTTTTT
size: NA; D: NA; V: TRBV5-1; J: TRBJ2-1; CDR3: CASSLGGFSPRGEQFF; DNA: TGCGCCAGCAGCTTGGGAGGATTCAGCCCTCGGGGTGAGCAGTTCTTC
size: NA; D: NA; V: TRBV4-1; J: TRBJ2-5; CDR3: CASSQVPVVRVETQYF; DNA: TGCGCCAGCAGCCAAGTCCCAGTGGTGAGGGTGGAGACCCAGTACTTC
size: NA; D: TRBD2; V: TRBV7-3; J: TRBJ2-1; CDR3: CASSPTSGGANTGGEQFF; DNA: TGTGCCAGCAGCCCTACTAGCGGGGGCGCCAACACCGGGGGTGAGCAGTTCTTC
size: NA; D: NA; V: TRBV13; J: TRBJ1-1; CDR3: CASSLGGRTEAFF; DNA: TGTGCCAGCAGCCTGGGGGGACGGACTGAAGCTTTCTTT
size: few; D: NA; V: TRBV7-8; J: TRBJ2-2; CDR3: CASSFSGGFTTGELFF; DNA: TGTGCCAGCAGCTTCTCTGGGGGGTTTACGACCGGGGAGCTGTTTTTT
size: NA; D: NA; V: TRBV12-5; J: TRBJ1-2; CDR3: CASGQTGLGSGYGYTF; DNA: TGTGCTAGTGGCCAAACGGGACTCGGGAGTGGCTATGGCTACACCTTC
size: few; D: NA; V: TRBV19; J: TRBJ1-6; CDR3: CASSDQGHQSSYNSPLHF; DNA: TGTGCCAGTAGTGACCAGGGACACCAGAGCTCCTATAATTCACCCCTCCACTTT
size: once; D: NA; V: TRBV25-1; J: TRBJ1-2; CDR3: CASRGRDTSYGYTF; DNA: TGTGCCAGCAGGGGACGGGACACCTCCTATGGCTACACCTTC
size: NA; D: TRBD1; V: TRBV28; J: TRBJ1-1; CDR3: CASSFPGTAEAFF; DNA: TGTGCCAGCAGTTTCCCCGGGACAGCCGAAGCTTTCTTT
size: NA; D: NA; V: TRBV2; J: TRBJ2-7; CDR3: CASSVAGTYEQYF; DNA: TGTGCCAGCAGTGTTGCGGGGACCTACGAGCAGTACTTC
size: once; D: NA; V: TRBV4-1; J: TRBJ2-7; CDR3: CASSQDERYEQYF; DNA: TGCGCCAGCAGCCAAGATGAGAGATACGAGCAGTACTTC
size: NA; D: NA; V: TRBV7-6; J: TRBJ2-7; CDR3: CASSPRVVLTEEQYF; DNA: TGTGCCAGCAGCCCTCGGGTGGTCCTTACTGAGGAGCAGTACTTC
size: few; D: NA; V: TRBV28; J: TRBJ2-7; CDR3: CASSSHYEQYF; DNA: TGTGCCAGCAGTTCCCACTACGAGCAGTACTTC
size: few; D: NA; V: TRBV7-3; J: TRBJ2-1; CDR3: CASSPSQTDPEQFF; DNA: TGTGCCAGCAGCCCAAGCCAGACAGACCCTGAGCAGTTCTTC